The source of this TCR beta chain is a study of shared clonotypes between healthy human individuals. Study in general: Per donor, CD8 memory used one plate, CD8 naive used two, CD4 memory used three and CD4 naive used three.

Generated by immunoSEQ multiplex PCR, the TCRdb table keeps only in-frame clones and is missing some. The sample lists about 2.4 million clones, approximately 93% seen once, with approximately 0.36% in the top ten. The CDR3 runs 17 residues. Trimming took off 5 bases at V and 2 bases at J, with 18 bases between the two ends. The germline gives CDR1 LNHDA, CDR2 SQIVND (reference sequence). The sequenced sample consisted of naive CD4+ T cells from PBMCs. As to subset: CD45RA+ positively selected. This TCR was recovered from a man aged 18 to 30 in good health. Some clones in this sample may be carry-over from other donors' samples. This chain connects TRBV19 to TRBJ2-2; D is possibly TRBD1 (6 bases). The CDR3 sequence is CASSPLGWTVNTGELFF. In DNA, the CDR3 is TGTGCCAGTAGTCCCCTAGGGTGGACAGTTAACACCGGGGAGCTGTTTTTT.